The 13 T cell receptor beta chains below were found in one sample sequenced in a study of CD8+ T cells in alopecia areata. Reverse transcribed after extraction, RNA yielded cDNA as the sequencing template. The data were produced by immunoSEQ multiplex PCR, yet TCRdb's version contains in-frame clones alone and is incomplete. Of roughly 120,000 clones in the sample, roughly 66% were seen once. Sample: CD4+ T cells sorted from blood. Receptors were obtained from a human donor in good health.

This clone was counted only a few times. The chain recombines TRBV29-1 with TRBJ2-5; D is perhaps TRBD1 or TRBD2 (5 bases each). The CDR3 runs to 13 residues. CDR1 and CDR2 from the germline V gene are SQVTM and ANQGSEA. V lost 3 bases to trimming and J lost 2 bases, with 10 bases between them. This chain's CDR3 is CSVDRWGQETQYF. The CDR3, as DNA: TGCAGCGTTGATAGGTGGGGGCAAGAGACCCAGTACTTC.

The CDR3 region is CASSEGQNTGELFF. CDR3 nucleotide sequence: TGCGCCAGCAGCGAGGGACAGAACACCGGGGAGCTGTTTTTT. The gene calls are TRBV5-1 and TRBJ2-2, with D perhaps matching TRBD1 (6 bases). The CDR3 sequence is 14 residues long. V was cut by 4 bases and J by 1 base, with 8 bases left in between. Germline V CDR1 and CDR2: SGHRS, YFSETQ.

The chain has TRBV6-1 and TRBJ2-7; perhaps TRBD2 as D (5 bases). The ends were cut back, 2 bases at V and 4 bases at J, with 15 bases in the middle. Germline CDR1 is MNHNS and CDR2 is SASEGT. The CDR3 sequence is 15 residues long. CDR3 nucleotide sequence: TGTGCCAGCAGTGAAAGTAGCGTTCCAGGTTACGAGCAGTACTTC. This translates into CASSESSVPGYEQYF.

This clone has more than one count but fewer than ten. The V call is TRBV29-1, the J call TRBJ2-1, with D possibly matching TRBD1 (5 bases). Trimming took 5 bases from V and 10 from J, leaving 15 bases between them. From germline, CDR1 is SQVTM and CDR2 ANQGSEA. The CDR3 sequence is 12 residues long. CDR3 nucleotide sequence: TGCAGCGTTCCGACAGAACTGTTAGAGCAGTTCTTC. It yields the protein CSVPTELLEQFF.

The CDR3 DNA reads as TGTGCCAGCTACGGGGGTGATACGCAGTATTTT. Amino acid sequence: CASYGGDTQYF. The genes are TRBV2 and TRBJ2-3, with D perhaps matching TRBD2 (6 bases). Germline V lookup: CDR1 SNHLY, CDR2 FYNNEI. This CDR3 comprises 11 residues. Trimming left V 8 bases short and J 6 bases short, with 9 bases between.

This clone was picked up a small number of times. The chain recombines TRBV18 with TRBJ1-5, with D possibly matching TRBD1 (6 bases). Trimming took 2 bases from V and 2 from J, leaving 7 bases between them. CDR3 length: 14 residues. Per germline, CDR1 KGHSH and CDR2 LQKENI. The DNA of the CDR3 is TGTGCCAGCTCACCATCAGGGGGCAATCAGCCCCAGCATTTT. Translated, it gives CASSPSGGNQPQHF.

This chain uses TRBV11-2 with TRBJ1-1, with D perhaps matching TRBD1 (5 bases). The CDR3 sequence is 15 residues long. V lost 4 bases, J lost 0 bases, and 12 bases lay in between. In germline, CDR1 is SGHAT, CDR2 FQNNGV. DNA for the CDR3: TGTGCCAGCAGCTCCCTCGGGGCGCTGAACACTGAAGCTTTCTTT. Protein: CASSSLGALNTEAFF.

The chain carries TRBV11-2 and TRBJ2-5; D tentatively fits TRBD1 or TRBD2 (6 bases each). Germline assignment: CDR1 SGHAT and CDR2 FQNNGV. The CDR3 has 13 residues. V lost 5 bases to trimming and J lost 5 bases, with 12 bases between them. CDR3 region: CASSRGQGETQYF. CDR3 sequence (DNA): TGTGCCAGCAGCCGGGGGCAGGGGGAGACCCAGTACTTC.

The V gene is TRBV29-1, the J gene TRBJ2-1, with 10 bases aligning to TRBD1. CDR1 is SQVTM, CDR2 ANQGSEA, per germline. This CDR3 has 14 residues. Trimming removed 7 bases from V and 5 bases from J; junction bases left unmatched: 8. CDR3 residues: CSARGGQGNNEQFF. The CDR3 DNA is TGCAGCGCCCGAGGGGGACAGGGGAACAATGAGCAGTTCTTC.

The chain combines TRBV27 with TRBJ2-3; 8 positions agree with TRBD2. Looked up from germline, CDR1 is MNHEY and CDR2 is SMNVEV (reference sequence). J was trimmed by 6 bases and V by 5 bases; bases with no gene match: 10. The CDR3 is made up of 15 amino acids. The chain's CDR3 is CASSAPGGGSDTQYF. The DNA of the CDR3 is TGTGCCAGCAGTGCCCCTGGCGGGGGGAGTGATACGCAGTATTTT.

The chain couples TRBV2 to TRBJ1-5; D gene uncertain. This CDR3 is 13 amino acids long. V lost 5 bases and J lost 7, with 12 bases in between. In germline, CDR1 is SNHLY, CDR2 FYNNEI. Here the CDR3 reads CASSYLVRQPQHF. CDR3 DNA sequence: TGTGCCAGCAGTTACCTCGTGAGGCAGCCCCAGCATTTT.

The rearrangement uses TRBV29-1 and TRBJ2-5; 7 nucleotides agree with TRBD1. Trimming took 7 bases from V and 8 from J; bases not matched to a gene: 10. This CDR3 comprises 12 residues. Germline CDR1 reads SQVTM; CDR2 reads ANQGSEA. The CDR3 protein is CSADRDSQTQYF. In DNA, the CDR3 is TGCAGCGCGGACCGGGACAGTCAAACCCAGTACTTC.

On this clone: One end of the junction varies from germline; a read error may be responsible. The chain joins TRBV15 to TRBJ1-6; D call uncertain. The CDR3 covers 15 residues. In germline, CDR1 is LNHNV, CDR2 YYDKDF (reference sequence). CDR3 DNA: TGTGCCACCAGCAGAGCCGTGACAATTAATTCACCCCCCCACTTT. Encoded protein: CATSRAVTINSPPHF.